The 9 T cell receptor beta chains listed next were all sequenced from one sample in a study of technical replicates of blood from a handful of donors. Generated by immunoSEQ multiplex PCR, the TCRdb table keeps only in-frame clones and is missing some. The data contain 70,000 to 95,000 clones, approximately 97% of them seen just once; the ten biggest clones take up about 0.27%. Sequencing was performed on T cells isolated from PBMCs. The receptors were gathered from a human donor in good health.

The chain has TRBV11-3 and TRBJ2-5; 9 nucleotides align to TRBD1. Losses at the gene ends were 5 bases for V and 5 bases for J; bases not matched to a gene: 6. CDR3 length: 14 amino acids. Germline assignment: CDR1 SGHNT and CDR2 YENEEA. The CDR3 loop reads CASSTRQGEETQYF. The DNA for the CDR3 is TGTGCCAGCAGCACCCGACAGGGGGAGGAGACCCAGTACTTC.

The chain combines TRBV4-2 with TRBJ1-2; 8 bases agree with TRBD1. This CDR3 has 14 residues. Per the germline V gene, CDR1 is LGHNA and CDR2 is YNFKEQ. V lost 4 bases and J lost 8; bases outside the gene matches: 9. CDR3 coding DNA: TGTGCCAGCAGCCCGCTTCCGACAGGGGTGGGCTACACCTTC. The encoded protein is CASSPLPTGVGYTF.

The rearrangement joins TRBV6-4 to TRBJ2-1, with TRBD2 matching over 12 bases. The CDR3 contains 14 residues. In germline, CDR1 is MRHNA, CDR2 SNTAGT. The junction had 5 bases not matched to a gene; V was cut back by 4 bases and J by 10 bases. The CDR3 sequence: CASSARLAGGEQFF. DNA for the CDR3: TGTGCCAGCAGTGCGAGGCTAGCGGGAGGGGAGCAGTTCTTC.

The V gene is TRBV7-8, the J gene TRBJ1-5, with TRBD1 as a possible D gene (5 bases). With 3 bases removed from V and 0 bases from J, the gap between germline ends came to 12 bases. The V gene's germline CDR1 is SGHVS and CDR2 FQNEAQ. CDR3 length: 16 amino acids. The CDR3 bases are TGTGCCAGCAGCTTGACTTGGGGCTATAGCAATCAGCCCCAGCATTTT. This encodes CASSLTWGYSNQPQHF. The full variable domain, in which reference TRBV7-8 and TRBJ1-5 provide the parts outside the CDR3, is GAGVSQSPRYKVAKRGQDVALRCDPISGHVSLFWYQQALGQGPEFLTYFQNEAQLDKSGLPSDRFFAERPEGSVSTLKIQRTQQEDSAVYLCASSLTWGYSNQPQHFGDGTRLSIL.

The chain couples TRBV6-5 to TRBJ2-3, with 7 bases aligning to TRBD2. The CDR3 is made up of 14 amino acids. V lost 5 bases to trimming and J lost 1 base; unmatched junction nucleotides: 3. Germline CDR1 is MNHEY and CDR2 is SVGAGI. CDR3 nucleotide sequence: TGTGCCAGCAGTACTAGCGTCCGCACAGATACGCAGTATTTT. Translated: CASSTSVRTDTQYF.

The CDR3 sequence is CATIRVTRQYF. The CDR3 DNA reads as TGTGCCACCATCAGGGTAACACGGCAGTACTTC. The V and J genes are TRBV27 and TRBJ2-7; a weak D match, TRBD1 (5 bases). Germline CDR1 is MNHEY and CDR2 is SMNVEV (reference sequence). V lost 10 bases, J lost 9 bases, and 16 bases lay in between. The CDR3 spans 11 residues.

V gene TRBV6-7 combines with J gene TRBJ2-2; 16 bases map to TRBD2. TRBV6-7 is assigned to the ORF class and has an uncertain function. V lost 4 bases and J lost 1; bases outside the gene matches: 6. The CDR3 sequence is 19 residues long. The CDR3 here is CASSFPGLAGGGNTGELFF. Written as DNA, the CDR3 is TGTGCCAGCAGTTTCCCGGGACTAGCGGGAGGGGGGAACACCGGGGAGCTGTTTTTT.

Remarks on this clone: Other DNA sequences in the same sample also yield this CDR3. V gene TRBV6-5 combines with J gene TRBJ1-2; possibly TRBD1 for D (5 bases). The CDR3 contains 13 residues. V lost 2 bases and J 3 bases, leaving 7 bases between the germline ends. Germline lookup yields CDR1 MNHEY and CDR2 SVGAGI. The CDR3 region has the DNA TGTGCCAGCAGTTACGGGGGGGACTATGGCTACACCTTC. As protein: CASSYGGDYGYTF.

V is TRBV5-4 and J is TRBJ2-2; TRBD2 agrees at 7 bases. Germline CDR1 SGHNT, CDR2 YYREEE (reference sequence). J gave up 1 base and V 4 bases, and 7 bases lay outside the gene matches. CDR3 size: 16 residues. CDR3 protein: CASSNPSGKNTGELFF. The CDR3 region has the DNA TGTGCCAGCAGCAACCCTAGCGGAAAGAACACCGGGGAGCTGTTTTTT. The whole variable domain, filled in from reference TRBV5-4 and TRBJ2-2, reads ETGVTQSPTHLIKTRGQQVTLRCSSQSGHNTVSWYQQALGQGPQFIFQYYREEENGRGNFPPRFSGLQFPNYSSELNVNALELDDSALYLCASSNPSGKNTGELFFGEGSRLTVL.